A single T cell receptor beta chain is shown here with its context. This entry belongs to a study of blood T cell repertoires in COVID-19. About the study: PBMCs, B-cell-depleted T cells, or T cells were the source of the cDNA or gDNA that made up the material.

Clones were read by immunoSEQ multiplex PCR, and TCRdb kept only the in-frame ones, dropping some. The sample contains 150,000 to 200,000 clones, about 80% of which appear only once. The sequenced material came from peripheral blood. This receptor was obtained from an elderly woman with acute or convalescent COVID-19.

The CDR3 sequence: CASSEGAGGQPQHF. The CDR3 DNA is TGTGCCAGCAGTGAAGGGGCAGGGGGTCAGCCCCAGCATTTT. The rearrangement joins TRBV6-1 to TRBJ1-5; 7 positions agree with TRBD1. The V gene's germline CDR1 is MNHNS and CDR2 SASEGT. The CDR3 covers 14 residues. V lost 1 base, J lost 6 bases, and 3 bases stayed unmatched.